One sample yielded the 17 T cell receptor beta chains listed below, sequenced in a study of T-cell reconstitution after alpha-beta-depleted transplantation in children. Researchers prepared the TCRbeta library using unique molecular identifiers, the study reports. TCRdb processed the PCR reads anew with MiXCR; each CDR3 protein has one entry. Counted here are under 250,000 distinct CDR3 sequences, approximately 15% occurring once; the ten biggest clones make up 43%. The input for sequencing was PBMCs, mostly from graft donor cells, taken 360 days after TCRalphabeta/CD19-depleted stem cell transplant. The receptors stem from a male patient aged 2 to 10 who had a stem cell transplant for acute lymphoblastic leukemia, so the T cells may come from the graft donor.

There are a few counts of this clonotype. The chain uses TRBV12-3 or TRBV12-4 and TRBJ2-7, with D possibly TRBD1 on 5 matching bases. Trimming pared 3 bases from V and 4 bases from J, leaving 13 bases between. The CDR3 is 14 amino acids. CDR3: CASSFGAALYEQYF. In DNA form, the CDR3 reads TGTGCCAGCAGTTTTGGGGCAGCGCTATACGAGCAGTACTTC.

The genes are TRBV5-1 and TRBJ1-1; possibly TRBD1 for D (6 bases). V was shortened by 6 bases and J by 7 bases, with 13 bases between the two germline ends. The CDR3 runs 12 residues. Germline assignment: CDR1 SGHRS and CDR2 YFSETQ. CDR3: CASTLLQGEAFF. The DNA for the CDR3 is TGCGCCAGCACCTTATTACAGGGTGAAGCTTTCTTT.

The CDR3 coding sequence is TGCAGCGTTGATATAGGGGGGCTAGCGGGCTTCTACAATGAGCAGTTCTTC. Amino acid sequence: CSVDIGGLAGFYNEQFF. The chain couples TRBV29-1 to TRBJ2-1; 8 bases are a match to TRBD2. Germline V gene lookup returns CDR1 SQVTM and CDR2 ANQGSEA. This CDR3 region has 17 residues. V was clipped by 3 bases and J by 3 bases; unmatched bases: 13.

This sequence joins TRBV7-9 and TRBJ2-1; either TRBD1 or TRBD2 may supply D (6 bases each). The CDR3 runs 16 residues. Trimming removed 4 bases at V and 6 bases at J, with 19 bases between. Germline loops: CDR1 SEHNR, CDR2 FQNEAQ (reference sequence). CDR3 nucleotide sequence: TGTGCCAGCAGCTACGCGCCAGGGGCGGGGCCCAATGAGCAGTTCTTC. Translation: CASSYAPGAGPNEQFF.

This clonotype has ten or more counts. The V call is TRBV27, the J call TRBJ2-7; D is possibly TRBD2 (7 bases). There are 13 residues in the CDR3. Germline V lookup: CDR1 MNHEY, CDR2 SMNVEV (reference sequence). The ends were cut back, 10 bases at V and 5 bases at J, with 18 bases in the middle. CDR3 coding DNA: TGTGCCACCTCGCGGGGGCGTTTCGACGAGCAGTACTTC. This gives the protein CATSRGRFDEQYF.

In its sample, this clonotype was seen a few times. CDR3 residues: CASSPGSGQGFYEQYF. The DNA of the CDR3 is TGTGCCAGCAGCCCCGGCTCGGGACAGGGGTTTTACGAGCAGTACTTC. This sequence joins TRBV7-6 and TRBJ2-7; 10 bases line up with TRBD1. Germline lookup yields CDR1 SGHVS and CDR2 FNYEAQ. This CDR3 comprises 16 residues. V trimming: 5 bases; J trimming: 4 bases; junction bases outside the gene matches: 11. Drawing the rest from reference TRBV7-6 and TRBJ2-7, the complete variable domain is GAGVSQSPRYKVTKRGQDVALRCDPISGHVSLYWYRQALGQGPEFLTYFNYEAQQDKSGLPNDRFSAERPEGSISTLTIQRTEQRDSAMYRCASSPGSGQGFYEQYFGPGTRLTVT.

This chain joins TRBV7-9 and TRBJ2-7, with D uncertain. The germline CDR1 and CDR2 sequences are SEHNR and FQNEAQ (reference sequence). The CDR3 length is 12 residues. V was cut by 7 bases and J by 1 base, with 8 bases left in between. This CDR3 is CASTFGSYEQYF. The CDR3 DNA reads TGTGCCAGCACCTTCGGGTCCTACGAGCAGTACTTC.

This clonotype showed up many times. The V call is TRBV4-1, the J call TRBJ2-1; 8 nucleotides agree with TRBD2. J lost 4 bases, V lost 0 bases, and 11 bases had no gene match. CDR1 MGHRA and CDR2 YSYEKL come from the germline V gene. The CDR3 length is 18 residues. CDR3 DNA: TGCGCCAGCAGCCAAGAATTCCAGTATAGCGGGGAGTACAATGAGCAGTTCTTC. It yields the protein CASSQEFQYSGEYNEQFF.

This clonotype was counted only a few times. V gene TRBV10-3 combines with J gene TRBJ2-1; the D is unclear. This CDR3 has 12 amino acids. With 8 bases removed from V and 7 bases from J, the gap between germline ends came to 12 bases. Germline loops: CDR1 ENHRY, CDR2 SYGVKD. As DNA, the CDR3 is TGTGCCATCGGTAAGAGCGTGAATGAGCAGTTCTTC. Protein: CAIGKSVNEQFF.

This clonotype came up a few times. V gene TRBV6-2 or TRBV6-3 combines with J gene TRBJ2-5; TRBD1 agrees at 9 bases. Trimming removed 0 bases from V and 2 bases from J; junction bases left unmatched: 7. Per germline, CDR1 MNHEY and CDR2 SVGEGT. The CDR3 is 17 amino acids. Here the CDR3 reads CASSYSPGQGSQETQYF. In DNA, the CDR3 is TGTGCCAGCAGTTACTCGCCGGGACAGGGCTCTCAAGAGACCCAGTACTTC.

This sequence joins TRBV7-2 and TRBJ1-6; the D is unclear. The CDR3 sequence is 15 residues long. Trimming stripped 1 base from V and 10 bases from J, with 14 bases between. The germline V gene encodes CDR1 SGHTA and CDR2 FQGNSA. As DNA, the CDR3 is TGTGCCAGCAGCTTAGGAGTGGGAAGGGTATCACCCCTCCACTTT. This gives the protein CASSLGVGRVSPLHF. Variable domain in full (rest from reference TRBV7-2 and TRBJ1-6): GAGVSQSPSNKVTEKGKDVELRCDPISGHTALYWYRQSLGQGLEFLIYFQGNSAPDKSGLPSDRFSAERTGGSVSTLTIQRTQQEDSAVYLCASSLGVGRVSPLHFGNGTRLTVT.

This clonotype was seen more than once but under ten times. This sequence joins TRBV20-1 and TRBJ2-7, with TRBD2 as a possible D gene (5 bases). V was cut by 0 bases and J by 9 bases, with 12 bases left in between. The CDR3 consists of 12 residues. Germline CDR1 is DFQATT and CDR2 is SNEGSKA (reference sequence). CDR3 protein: CSARDLVGRQYF. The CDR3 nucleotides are TGCAGTGCTAGAGACCTGGTGGGGAGGCAGTACTTC.

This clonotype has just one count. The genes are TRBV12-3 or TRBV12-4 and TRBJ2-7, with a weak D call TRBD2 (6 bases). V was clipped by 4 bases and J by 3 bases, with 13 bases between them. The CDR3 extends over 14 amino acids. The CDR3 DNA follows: TGTGCCAGCAGTTCCCTAGCGCAGATCTACGAGCAGTACTTC. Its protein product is CASSSLAQIYEQYF.

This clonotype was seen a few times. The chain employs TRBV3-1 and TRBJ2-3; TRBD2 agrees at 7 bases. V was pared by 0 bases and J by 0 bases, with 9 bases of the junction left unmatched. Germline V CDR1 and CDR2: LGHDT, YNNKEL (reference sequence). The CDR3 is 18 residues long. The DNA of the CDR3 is TGTGCCAGCAGCCAAGATAGAGTGGGTAGCGGGAGCACAGATACGCAGTATTTT. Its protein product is CASSQDRVGSGSTDTQYF.

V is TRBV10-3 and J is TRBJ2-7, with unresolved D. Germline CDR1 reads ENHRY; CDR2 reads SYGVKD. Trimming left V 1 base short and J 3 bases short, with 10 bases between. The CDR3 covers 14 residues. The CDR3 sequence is CAISELRTDYEQYF. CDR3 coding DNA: TGTGCCATCAGTGAGTTAAGGACGGACTACGAGCAGTACTTC.

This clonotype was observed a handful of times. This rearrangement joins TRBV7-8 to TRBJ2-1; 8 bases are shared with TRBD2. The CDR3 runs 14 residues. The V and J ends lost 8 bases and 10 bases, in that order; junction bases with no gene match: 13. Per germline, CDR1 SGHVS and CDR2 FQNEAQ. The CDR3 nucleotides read TGTGCCAGCGTTTTTCGGGAGGGTAATTGGGAGCAGTTCTTC. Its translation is CASVFREGNWEQFF.

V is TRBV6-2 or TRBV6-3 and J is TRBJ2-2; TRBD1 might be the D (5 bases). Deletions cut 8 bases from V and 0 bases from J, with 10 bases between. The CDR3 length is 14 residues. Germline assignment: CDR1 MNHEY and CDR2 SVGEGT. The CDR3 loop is CASLGLANTGELFF. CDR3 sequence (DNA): TGTGCCAGCCTGGGGCTAGCGAACACCGGGGAGCTGTTTTTT.